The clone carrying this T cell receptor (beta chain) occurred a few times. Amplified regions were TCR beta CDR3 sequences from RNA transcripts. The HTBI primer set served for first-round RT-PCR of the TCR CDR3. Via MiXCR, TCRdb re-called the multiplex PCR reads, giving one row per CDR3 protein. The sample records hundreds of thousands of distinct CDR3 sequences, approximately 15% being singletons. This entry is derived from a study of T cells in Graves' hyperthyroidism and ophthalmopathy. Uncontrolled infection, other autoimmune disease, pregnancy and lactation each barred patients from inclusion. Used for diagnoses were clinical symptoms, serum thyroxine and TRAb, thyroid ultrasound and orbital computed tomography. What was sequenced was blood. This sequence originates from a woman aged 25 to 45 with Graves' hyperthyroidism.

The CDR3 reads CSARGPGLSNAGELFF. For the CDR3, the DNA is TGCAGTGCTAGAGGGCCGGGACTATCAAACGCCGGGGAGCTGTTTTTT. This chain connects TRBV20-1 to TRBJ2-2; TRBD2 matches 7 bases. V trimming: 1 base; J trimming: 6 bases; junction bases outside the gene matches: 11. CDR1 DFQATT and CDR2 SNEGSKA come from the germline V gene (reference sequence). This CDR3 has 16 residues.